These T cell receptor beta chains were read from a single sample in a study of shared clonotypes between healthy human individuals. The data were produced by immunoSEQ multiplex PCR, yet TCRdb's version contains in-frame clones alone and is incomplete. The repertoire has about 680,000 clones, 90% to 95% of them found once; the top ten carry 24%. Sequencing was done on a sample of naive CD8+ T cells sorted from blood. The receptors originated from a man aged 30 to 45 in good health. Each CDR3 is given without its conserved first and last residue.

J gene: TRBJ2-7
V gene: TRBV7-9
CDR3 protein: ASSPSPGLSYEQY

J gene: TRBJ1-5
V gene: TRBV5-8
CDR3 protein: ASRDRVYNQPQH

J gene: TRBJ2-3
V gene: TRBV7-9
CDR3 protein: ASSSHRTGGGRTDTQY

J gene: TRBJ2-1
V gene: TRBV7-9
CDR3 protein: ASPLRLDYNNEQF

J gene: TRBJ2-1
V gene: TRBV5-8
CDR3 protein: ASSLGLGGHNEQF

J gene: TRBJ2-7
V gene: TRBV19
CDR3 protein: ASSITSGTAYEQY

J gene: TRBJ1-2
V gene: TRBV10-3
CDR3 protein: AISDTTGLRYGYT

J gene: TRBJ2-2
V gene: TRBV29-1
CDR3 protein: SVVPRVGNTGELF

J gene: TRBJ2-1
V gene: TRBV5-8
CDR3 protein: ASSFPVNEQF

J gene: TRBJ1-2
V gene: TRBV9
CDR3 protein: ASSVGVLQLSGYT

J gene: TRBJ2-2
V gene: TRBV19
CDR3 protein: ASSIRQGEINTGELF

J gene: TRBJ2-1
V gene: TRBV5-4
CDR3 protein: ASSLILDNEQF

J gene: TRBJ2-1
V gene: TRBV29-1
CDR3 protein: SVEGTSGRTILQF

J gene: TRBJ2-7
V gene: TRBV5-4
CDR3 protein: ASSSPGNPYEQY

J gene: TRBJ1-1
V gene: TRBV28
CDR3 protein: ASSLLHETNTEAF

J gene: TRBJ2-3
V gene: TRBV25-1
CDR3 protein: ASSGTSGTDTQY

J gene: TRBJ2-2
V gene: TRBV29-1
CDR3 protein: SVAGANTGELF

J gene: TRBJ1-2
V gene: TRBV25-1
CDR3 protein: ASSELSSGTNGYT

J gene: TRBJ2-3
V gene: TRBV5-8
CDR3 protein: ASSQGTSGPDTQY

J gene: TRBJ2-1
V gene: TRBV19
CDR3 protein: ASSRPGLQSNEQF

J gene: TRBJ1-5
V gene: TRBV28
CDR3 protein: ASSLPTGGARQPQH

J gene: TRBJ2-7
V gene: TRBV7-2
CDR3 protein: ASSLYLGAGYEQY

J gene: TRBJ2-7
V gene: TRBV2
CDR3 protein: ASSDSGDLDEQY

J gene: TRBJ2-2
V gene: TRBV4-2
CDR3 protein: ASSPLGLAGGPGELF

J gene: TRBJ1-2
V gene: TRBV5-5
CDR3 protein: ASSLTENYGYT

J gene: TRBJ2-5
V gene: TRBV9
CDR3 protein: ASSVAPTGGLGRETQY

J gene: TRBJ2-7
V gene: TRBV27
CDR3 protein: ASSLRGEQY

J gene: TRBJ1-4
V gene: TRBV27
CDR3 protein: ASSLTGQASLTNEKLF

J gene: TRBJ2-7
V gene: TRBV19
CDR3 protein: ASSPSGIYEQY

J gene: TRBJ2-2
V gene: TRBV28
CDR3 protein: ASSLVGSGELF

J gene: TRBJ1-1
V gene: TRBV6-1
CDR3 protein: ASTRGGDGTEAF

J gene: TRBJ2-7
V gene: TRBV6-5
CDR3 protein: ASSPSGASYEQY

J gene: TRBJ1-5
V gene: TRBV19
CDR3 protein: ARQGANQPQH

J gene: TRBJ1-1
V gene: TRBV28
CDR3 protein: ASSLGVGGPMEAF

J gene: TRBJ2-1
V gene: TRBV13
CDR3 protein: ASSPVPGQGLPKESNEQF

J gene: TRBJ2-1
V gene: TRBV12-5
CDR3 protein: ASGLVRGGDLPPYYNEQF

J gene: TRBJ1-3
V gene: TRBV14
CDR3 protein: ASSQAGGTTGSPNRSSGNTIY

J gene: TRBJ1-1
V gene: TRBV2
CDR3 protein: ASSEGARNTEAF

J gene: TRBJ2-1
V gene: TRBV14
CDR3 protein: ASSQEWGAGEQF

J gene: TRBJ1-5
V gene: TRBV27
CDR3 protein: ASSPGTAYNQPQH

J gene: TRBJ2-1
V gene: TRBV28
CDR3 protein: AVQSSYNEQF

J gene: TRBJ2-5
V gene: TRBV2
CDR3 protein: ASSPGKGQMDIQETQY

J gene: TRBJ1-1
V gene: TRBV5-1
CDR3 protein: ASSPKSTGRNTEAF

J gene: TRBJ2-2
V gene: TRBV28
CDR3 protein: ASSLSRAAGPGELF

J gene: TRBJ1-2
V gene: TRBV7-9
CDR3 protein: ASSFTETGVEYGYT

J gene: TRBJ2-3
V gene: TRBV15
CDR3 protein: ATSRGPGGTSEISTDTQY